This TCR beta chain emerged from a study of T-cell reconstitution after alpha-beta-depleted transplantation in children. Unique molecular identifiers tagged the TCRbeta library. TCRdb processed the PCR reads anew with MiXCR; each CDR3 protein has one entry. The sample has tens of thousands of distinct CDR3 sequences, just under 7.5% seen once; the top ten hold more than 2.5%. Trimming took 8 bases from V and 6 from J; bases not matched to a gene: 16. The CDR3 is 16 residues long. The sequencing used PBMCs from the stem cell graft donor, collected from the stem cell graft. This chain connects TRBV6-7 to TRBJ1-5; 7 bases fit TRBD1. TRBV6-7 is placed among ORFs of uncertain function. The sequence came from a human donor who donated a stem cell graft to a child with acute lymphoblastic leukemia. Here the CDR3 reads CASLFRDRPRGQPQHF. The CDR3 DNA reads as TGTGCCAGCCTTTTCCGGGACAGACCTCGGGGTCAGCCCCAGCATTTT.